This T cell receptor beta chain was sequenced for a study of T cell repertoires in cytomegalovirus infection. About the study: Matching HLA type and CMV infection were both indicated by public TCR beta signatures.

TCRdb redid the calling of the reads with MiXCR, one entry per CDR3 protein. This sample has about 360,000 distinct CDR3 sequences, with 18% found just once. Findings and caveats of the study: The response measured ex vivo was dominated by TCR beta clonotypes (HLA-C-restricted and CMV-specific). CMV carriers having the relevant HLA were flagged by cumulative public TCR beta family frequency.

This clonotype was counted a few times. What it binds is not known. Per germline, CDR1 DFQATT and CDR2 SNEGSKA (reference sequence). The CDR3 is 14 amino acids. The V end lost 0 bases, the J end lost 12 bases, and 17 bases lay between the germline ends. J is TRBJ1-4 and V is TRBV20-1, with D unresolved. The sequence was collected from a human donor in good health (CMV status not recorded). Some clones in this sample may be carry-over from other donors' samples. The sequencing sample was made of PBMCs. CDR3 residues: CSARDRRVRLELFF. DNA for the CDR3: TGCAGTGCTAGAGATAGGAGGGTTCGGTTGGAACTGTTTTTT.